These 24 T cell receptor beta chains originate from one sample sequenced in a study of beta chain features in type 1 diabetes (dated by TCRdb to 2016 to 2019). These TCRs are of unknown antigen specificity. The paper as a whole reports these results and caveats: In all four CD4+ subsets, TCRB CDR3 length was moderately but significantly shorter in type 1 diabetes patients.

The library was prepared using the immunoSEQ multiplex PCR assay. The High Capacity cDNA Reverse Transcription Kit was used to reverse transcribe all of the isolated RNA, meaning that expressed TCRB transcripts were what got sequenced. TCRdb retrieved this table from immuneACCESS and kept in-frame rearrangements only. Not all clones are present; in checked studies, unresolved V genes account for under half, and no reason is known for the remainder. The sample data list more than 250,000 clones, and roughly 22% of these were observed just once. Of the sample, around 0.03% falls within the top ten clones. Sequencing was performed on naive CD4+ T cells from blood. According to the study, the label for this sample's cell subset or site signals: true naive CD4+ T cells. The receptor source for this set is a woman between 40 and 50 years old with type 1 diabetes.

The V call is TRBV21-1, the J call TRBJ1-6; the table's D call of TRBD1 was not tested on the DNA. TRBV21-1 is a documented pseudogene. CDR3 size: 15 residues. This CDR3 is CASSNVAQVNSPLHF. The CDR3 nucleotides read TGTGCCAGCAGCAATGTCGCCCAGGTCAATTCACCCCTCCACTTT.

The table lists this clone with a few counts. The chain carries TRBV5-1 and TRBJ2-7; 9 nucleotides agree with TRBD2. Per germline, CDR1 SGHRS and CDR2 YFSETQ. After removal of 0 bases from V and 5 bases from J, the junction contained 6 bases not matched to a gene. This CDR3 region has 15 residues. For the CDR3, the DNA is TGCGCCAGCAGCTTGGAGGCGGGGGGGCCGGACGAGCAGTACTTC. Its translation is CASSLEAGGPDEQYF. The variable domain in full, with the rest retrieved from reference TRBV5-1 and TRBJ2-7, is KAGVTQTPRYLIKTRGQQVTLSCSPISGHRSVSWYQQTPGQGLQFLFEYFSETQRNKGNFPGRFSGRQFSNSRSEMNVSTLELGDSALYLCASSLEAGGPDEQYFGPGTRLTVT.

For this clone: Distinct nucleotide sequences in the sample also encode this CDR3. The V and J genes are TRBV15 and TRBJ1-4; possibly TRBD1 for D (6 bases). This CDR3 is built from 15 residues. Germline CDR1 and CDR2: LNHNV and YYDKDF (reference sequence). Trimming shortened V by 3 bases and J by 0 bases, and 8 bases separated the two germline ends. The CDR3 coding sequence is TGTGCCACCAGCAGGGACAGAGCAACTAATGAAAAACTGTTTTTT. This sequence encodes CATSRDRATNEKLFF.

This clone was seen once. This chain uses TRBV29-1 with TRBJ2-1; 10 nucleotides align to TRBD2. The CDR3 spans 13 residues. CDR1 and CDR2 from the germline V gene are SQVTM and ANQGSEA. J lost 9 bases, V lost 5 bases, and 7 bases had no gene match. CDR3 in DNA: TGCAGCGTTCTAGCGGGAGCAAGGGGTGAGCAGTTCTTC. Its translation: CSVLAGARGEQFF.

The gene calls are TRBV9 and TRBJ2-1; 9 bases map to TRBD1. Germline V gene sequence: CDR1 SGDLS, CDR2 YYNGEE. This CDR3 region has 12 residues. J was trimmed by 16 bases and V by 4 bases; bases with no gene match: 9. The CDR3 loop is CASSTRTGVRFF. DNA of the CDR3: TGTGCCAGCAGCACCCGGACAGGGGTGCGATTCTTC.

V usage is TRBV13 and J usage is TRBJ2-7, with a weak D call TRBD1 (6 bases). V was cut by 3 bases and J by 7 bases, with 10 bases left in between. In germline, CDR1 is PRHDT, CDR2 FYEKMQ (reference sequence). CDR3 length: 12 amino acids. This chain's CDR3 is CASSLGAQEQYF. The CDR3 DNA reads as TGTGCCAGCAGCTTGGGGGCCCAAGAGCAGTACTTC.

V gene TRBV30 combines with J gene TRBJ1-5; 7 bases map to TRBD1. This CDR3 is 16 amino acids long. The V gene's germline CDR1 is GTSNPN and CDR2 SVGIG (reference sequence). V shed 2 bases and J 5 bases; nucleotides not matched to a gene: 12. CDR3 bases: TGTGCCTGGAGTCCCCTGGACAGGACGGGGGATCAGCCCCAGCATTTT. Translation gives CAWSPLDRTGDQPQHF.

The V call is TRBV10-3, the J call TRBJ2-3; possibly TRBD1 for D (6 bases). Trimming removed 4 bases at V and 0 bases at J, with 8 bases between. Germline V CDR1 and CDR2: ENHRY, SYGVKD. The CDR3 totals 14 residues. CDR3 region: CAISVGTSTDTQYF. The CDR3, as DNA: TGTGCCATCAGTGTCGGGACAAGCACAGATACGCAGTATTTT.

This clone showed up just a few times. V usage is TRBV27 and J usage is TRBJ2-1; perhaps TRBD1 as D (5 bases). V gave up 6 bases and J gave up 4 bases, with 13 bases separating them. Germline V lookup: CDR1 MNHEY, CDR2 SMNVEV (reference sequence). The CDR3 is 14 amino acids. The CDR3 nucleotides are TGTGCCAGCAGCTTGGGGCCGCCTTACAATGAGCAGTTCTTC. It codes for CASSLGPPYNEQFF.

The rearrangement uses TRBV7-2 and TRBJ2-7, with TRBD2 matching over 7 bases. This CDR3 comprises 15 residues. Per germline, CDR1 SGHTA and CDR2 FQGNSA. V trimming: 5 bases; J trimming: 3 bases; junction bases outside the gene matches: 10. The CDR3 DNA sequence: TGTGCCAGCAGCATACCGGGGAGGGCGTTCTACGAGCAGTACTTC. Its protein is CASSIPGRAFYEQYF.

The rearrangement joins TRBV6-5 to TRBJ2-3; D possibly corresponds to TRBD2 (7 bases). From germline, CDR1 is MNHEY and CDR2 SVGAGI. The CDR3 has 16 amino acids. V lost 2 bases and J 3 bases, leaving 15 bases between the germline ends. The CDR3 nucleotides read TGTGCCAGCAGTTACCCGGGGGGCGGGAGAACAGATACGCAGTATTTT. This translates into CASSYPGGGRTDTQYF.

The CDR3 protein is CASSRTGVNTEAFF. The CDR3 DNA follows: TGTGCCAGCAGCAGGACAGGGGTGAACACTGAAGCTTTCTTT. The rearrangement uses TRBV7-3 and TRBJ1-1, with 9 bases lining up with TRBD1. The V gene's germline CDR1 is SGHTA and CDR2 FQGTGA. With 5 bases clipped from V and 0 bases from J, the junction kept 1 base outside the gene matches. The length of the CDR3 is 14 residues. The variable domain in full, completed from reference TRBV7-3 and TRBJ1-1, reads GAGVSQTPSNKVTEKGKYVELRCDPISGHTALYWYRQSLGQGPEFLIYFQGTGAADDSGLPNDRFFAVRPEGSVSTLKIQRTERGDSAVYLCASSRTGVNTEAFFGQGTRLTVV.

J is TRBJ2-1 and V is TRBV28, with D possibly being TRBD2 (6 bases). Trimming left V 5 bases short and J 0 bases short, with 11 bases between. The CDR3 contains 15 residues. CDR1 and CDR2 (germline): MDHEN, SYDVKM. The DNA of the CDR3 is TGTGCCAGCAGTGGGGCGGGGACCTCCTACAATGAGCAGTTCTTC. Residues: CASSGAGTSYNEQFF.

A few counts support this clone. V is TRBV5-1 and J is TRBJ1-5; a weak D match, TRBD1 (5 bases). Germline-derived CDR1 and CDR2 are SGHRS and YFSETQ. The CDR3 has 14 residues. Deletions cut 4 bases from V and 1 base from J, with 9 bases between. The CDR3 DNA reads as TGCGCCAGCAGCACGGGGGGAAGCAATCAGCCCCAGCATTTT. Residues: CASSTGGSNQPQHF.

The CDR3 here is CASSQSKQNEQFF. Here the CDR3 DNA reads TGCGCCAGCAGTCAATCGAAACAGAATGAGCAGTTCTTC. V gene TRBV23-1 combines with J gene TRBJ2-1, with D unresolved. TRBV23-1 carries the ORF label, with uncertain function. V lost 0 bases, J lost 7 bases, and 7 bases lay in between. This CDR3 comprises 13 residues.

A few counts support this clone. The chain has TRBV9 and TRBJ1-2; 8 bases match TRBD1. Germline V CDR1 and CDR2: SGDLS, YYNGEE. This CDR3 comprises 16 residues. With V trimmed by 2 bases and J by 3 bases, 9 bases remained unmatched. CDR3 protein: CASSVSRTGKYYGYTF. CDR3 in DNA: TGTGCCAGCAGCGTTTCCAGGACAGGGAAGTACTATGGCTACACCTTC.

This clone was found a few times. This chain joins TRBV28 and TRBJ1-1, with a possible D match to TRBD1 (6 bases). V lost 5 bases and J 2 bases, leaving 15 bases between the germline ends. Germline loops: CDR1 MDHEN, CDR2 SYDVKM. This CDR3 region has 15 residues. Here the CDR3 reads CASSPVQGSNTEAFF. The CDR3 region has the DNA TGTGCCAGCAGTCCCGTTCAGGGGTCCAACACTGAAGCTTTCTTT.

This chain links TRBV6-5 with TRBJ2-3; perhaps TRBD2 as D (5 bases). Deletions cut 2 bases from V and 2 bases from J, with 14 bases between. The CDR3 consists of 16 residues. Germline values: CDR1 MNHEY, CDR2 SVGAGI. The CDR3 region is CASSYPAGGATDTQYF. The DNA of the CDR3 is TGTGCCAGCAGTTACCCGGCAGGAGGTGCCACAGATACGCAGTATTTT.

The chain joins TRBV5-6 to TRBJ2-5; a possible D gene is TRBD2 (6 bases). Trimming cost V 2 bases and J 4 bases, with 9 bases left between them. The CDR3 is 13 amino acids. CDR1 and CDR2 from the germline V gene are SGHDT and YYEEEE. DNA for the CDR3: TGTGCCAGCAGCTTCCAGGAGGGAGAGACCCAGTACTTC. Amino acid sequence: CASSFQEGETQYF.

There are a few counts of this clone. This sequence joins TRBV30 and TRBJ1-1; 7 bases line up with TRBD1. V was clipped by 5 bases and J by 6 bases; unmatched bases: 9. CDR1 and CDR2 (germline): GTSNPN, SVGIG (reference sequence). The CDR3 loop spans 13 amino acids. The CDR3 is CAWSTGTGAEAFF. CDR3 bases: TGTGCCTGGTCGACAGGGACGGGTGCTGAAGCTTTCTTT.

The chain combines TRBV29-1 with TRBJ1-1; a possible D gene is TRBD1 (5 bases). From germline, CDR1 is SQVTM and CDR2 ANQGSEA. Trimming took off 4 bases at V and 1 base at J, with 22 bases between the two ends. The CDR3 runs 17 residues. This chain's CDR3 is CSVGEGREGGGNTEAFF. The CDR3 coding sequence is TGCAGCGTTGGAGAAGGGAGGGAAGGTGGGGGGAACACTGAAGCTTTCTTT.

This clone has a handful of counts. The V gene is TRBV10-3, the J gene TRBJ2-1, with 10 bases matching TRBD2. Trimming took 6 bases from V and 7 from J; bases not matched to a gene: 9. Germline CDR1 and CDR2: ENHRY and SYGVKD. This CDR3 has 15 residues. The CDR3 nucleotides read TGTGCCATCAGCGGACCGGGGACTAGCGCTAATGAGCAGTTCTTC. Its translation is CAISGPGTSANEQFF.

As DNA, the CDR3 is TGCGCCAGCAGCTTGGCCTTTTTCGACGAGCAGTACTTC. It specifies CASSLAFFDEQYF. The chain employs TRBV5-1 and TRBJ2-7, with D unresolved. V was pared by 0 bases and J by 5 bases, with 9 bases between. The CDR3 consists of 13 residues. Germline assignment: CDR1 SGHRS and CDR2 YFSETQ.

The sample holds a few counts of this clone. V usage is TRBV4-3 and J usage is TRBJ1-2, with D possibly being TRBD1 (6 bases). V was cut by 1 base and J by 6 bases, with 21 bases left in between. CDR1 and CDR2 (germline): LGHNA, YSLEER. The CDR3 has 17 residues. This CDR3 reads CASSQVGGGGASNGYTF. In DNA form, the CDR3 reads TGCGCCAGCAGCCAAGTGGGCGGCGGGGGCGCATCGAATGGCTACACCTTC.